Following are 13 T cell receptor beta chains from one sample sequenced in a study of somatic mutations in cytotoxic T cells in rheumatoid arthritis. The repertoire was sequenced with immunoSEQ multiplex PCR; TCRdb's copy has only in-frame clones and lacks some. The profile shows about 18,000 clones, about four fifths of them singletons. Sequenced sample: CD8+ T cells sorted from blood. These receptors were obtained from an adult with rheumatoid arthritis.

Points on this clone: The junction shows a germline mismatch at one end, possibly a read error. This chain uses TRBV4-1 with TRBJ1-1; TRBD1 might be the D (5 bases). Per germline, CDR1 MGHRA and CDR2 YSYEKL. The CDR3 has 15 residues. This chain's CDR3 is CASTQRTDMNTEAFF. DNA of the CDR3: TGCGCCAGCACCCAACGGACGGACATGAACACTGAAGCTTTCTTT.

The V call is TRBV9, the J call TRBJ2-1; the D is unclear. V was trimmed by 2 bases and J by 1 base, leaving 10 bases between them. Germline V lookup: CDR1 SGDLS, CDR2 YYNGEE. This CDR3 spans 15 amino acids. The CDR3 region has the DNA TGTGCCAGCAGCGTGACGTTCCAGTCCTACAATGAGCAGTTCTTC. This sequence encodes CASSVTFQSYNEQFF.

The chain has TRBV2 and TRBJ2-1, with 11 nucleotides matching TRBD2. V gave up 8 bases and J gave up 6 bases; unmatched junction bases: 3. The CDR3 spans 13 residues. The germline CDR1 and CDR2 sequences are SNHLY and FYNNEI. This CDR3 reads CASRLAGRNEQFF. DNA of the CDR3: TGTGCCAGCCGACTAGCGGGACGCAATGAGCAGTTCTTC.

In its sample, this clone was seen once. The CDR3: CASSPDASGGDEQFF. The CDR3 nucleotides are TGTGCCAGCAGCCCGGACGCTAGCGGGGGGGATGAGCAGTTCTTC. This sequence joins TRBV5-6 and TRBJ2-1, with 12 bases matching TRBD2. Trimming removed 4 bases from V and 8 bases from J; junction bases left unmatched: 7. This CDR3 spans 15 amino acids. Per germline, CDR1 SGHDT and CDR2 YYEEEE.

This rearrangement joins TRBV2 to TRBJ2-7; D ambiguous. The CDR3 consists of 14 residues. In germline, CDR1 is SNHLY, CDR2 FYNNEI. V was trimmed by 2 bases and J by 9 bases, leaving 17 bases between them. The CDR3 reads CASSEWVDLRRQYF. The CDR3 DNA reads as TGTGCCAGCAGTGAATGGGTAGACCTACGAAGGCAGTACTTC. The complete variable domain, with remaining parts taken from reference TRBV2 and TRBJ2-7, reads EPEVTQTPSHQVTQMGQEVILRCVPISNHLYFYWYRQILGQKVEFLVSFYNNEISEKSEIFDDQFSVERPDGSNFTLKIRSTKLEDSAMYFCASSEWVDLRRQYFGPGTRLTVT.

J is TRBJ1-6 and V is TRBV13; perhaps TRBD1 as D (6 bases). The ends were cut back, 0 bases at V and 8 bases at J, with 8 bases in the middle. CDR1 and CDR2 (germline): PRHDT, FYEKMQ (reference sequence). The CDR3 length is 14 residues. This chain's CDR3 is CASSLGDRYSPLHF. CDR3 bases: TGTGCCAGCAGCTTAGGGGACAGATATTCACCCCTCCACTTT. The full variable domain, its missing parts supplied by reference TRBV13 and TRBJ1-6, is AAGVIQSPRHLIKEKRETATLKCYPIPRHDTVYWYQQGPGQDPQFLISFYEKMQSDKGSIPDRFSAQQFSDYHSELNMSSLELGDSALYFCASSLGDRYSPLHFGNGTRLTVT.

This chain links TRBV12-5 with TRBJ1-2; D is undetermined. V lost 2 bases, J lost 0 bases, and 16 bases lay in between. Germline loops: CDR1 LGHNT, CDR2 FRNRAP. CDR3 length: 17 residues. The CDR3 protein is CASGLWSGIETNYGYTF. CDR3 nucleotides: TGTGCTAGTGGTTTGTGGTCAGGCATTGAAACTAACTATGGCTACACCTTC.

J is TRBJ1-1 and V is TRBV4-2; D remains unclear. The CDR3 spans 13 residues. Deletions cut 1 base from V and 1 base from J, with 4 bases between. CDR1 and CDR2 from the germline V gene are LGHNA and YNFKEQ. CDR3 nucleotides: TGTGCCAGCAGCCAAGGCGGGAACACTGAAGCTTTCTTT. Its protein product is CASSQGGNTEAFF.

The chain links TRBV5-6 to TRBJ2-1; D is possibly TRBD2 (6 bases). The CDR3 has 15 residues. The V end was cut by 3 bases, the J end by 4 bases, with 14 bases between. The V gene's germline CDR1 is SGHDT and CDR2 YYEEEE. The CDR3 sequence is CASSSVWGGYNEQFF. Written as DNA, the CDR3 is TGTGCCAGCAGCTCAGTCTGGGGAGGATACAATGAGCAGTTCTTC.

The genes are TRBV10-3 and TRBJ2-1; TRBD1 matches 7 bases. Germline loops: CDR1 ENHRY, CDR2 SYGVKD. Trimming cost V 10 bases and J 2 bases; bases outside gene matches: 8. The CDR3 runs to 14 residues. The CDR3 sequence is CASKGTEPYNEQFF. The CDR3 DNA reads as TGTGCCAGCAAAGGGACAGAGCCCTACAATGAGCAGTTCTTC.

This clone was picked up a small number of times. The J gene is TRBJ1-1, the V gene TRBV7-9, with no clear D. Trimming removed 3 bases from V and 6 bases from J, with 2 bases in between. CDR3 size: 10 residues. The germline V gene has CDR1 SEHNR and CDR2 FQNEAQ (reference sequence). The CDR3 is CASSFPEAFF. CDR3 coding DNA: TGTGCCAGCAGCTTTCCTGAAGCTTTCTTT. Looking up the rest from reference TRBV7-9 and TRBJ1-1 gives the full variable domain: DTGVSQNPRHKITKRGQNVTFRCDPISEHNRLYWYRQTLGQGPEFLTYFQNEAQLEKSRLLSDRFSAERPKGSFSTLEIQRTEQGDSAMYLCASSFPEAFFGQGTRLTVV.

This chain connects TRBV2 to TRBJ2-1, with 7 bases fitting TRBD2. The germline gives CDR1 SNHLY, CDR2 FYNNEI. CDR3 length: 17 amino acids. V lost 8 bases to trimming and J lost 0 bases; unmatched junction nucleotides: 13. The CDR3 nucleotides read TGTGCCAGCCGGCCAGCGGGGACCCTTAGCTCCTACAATGAGCAGTTCTTC. As protein: CASRPAGTLSSYNEQFF.

The chain couples TRBV7-8 to TRBJ1-1, with TRBD1 matching 7 bases. V shed 9 bases, J shed 4 bases, and the junction held 5 bases outside the gene matches. The germline V gene encodes CDR1 SGHVS and CDR2 FQNEAQ. This CDR3 is built from 12 residues. CDR3 in DNA: TGTGCCAGTGACAGGGTTAGCACTGAAGCTTTCTTT. As protein: CASDRVSTEAFF.